This T cell receptor beta chain originates from a study of PD-L1 blockade in urothelial cancer. Study summary: Across blood samples, T cells had a median count of about 140,000.

Time point defined: peripheral blood 6 weeks after treatment start. The patients had locally advanced or metastatic urothelial carcinoma. Patients each gave 1 to 8 samples, pretreatment and on-treatment. The CDR3 spans 14 residues. Germline V lookup: CDR1 PRHDT, CDR2 FYEKMQ (reference sequence). V shed 5 bases, J shed 3 bases, and the junction held 7 bases outside the gene matches. Produced via immunoSEQ multiplex PCR; TCRdb's table is partial and in-frame only. The table lists about 51,000 clones, around 89% of them singletons. The specimen comprised PBMCs, sampled around atezolizumab (anti-PD-L1) treatment. The chain combines TRBV13 with TRBJ2-7; 7 bases align to TRBD1. The receptor was isolated from a man aged 55 to 70 with urothelial cancer. The chain's CDR3 is CASSPGTDIYEQYF. The CDR3 DNA sequence: TGTGCCAGCAGCCCCGGGACAGACATCTACGAGCAGTACTTC.